Detailed here is one TCR beta chain. The antigen is unknown. This sample stems from a study of T-cell reconstitution after alpha-beta-depleted transplantation in children. General study results and limits: T-cell counts and diversity were attributed mostly to newly produced T cells one year after transplant. It was reported that alpha-beta T cells came from several hundred expanded graft clones (about two months after transplant). From surviving recipient T cells and thymic progenitors came the high day-60 TCRbeta diversity observed in some patients.

Unique molecular identifiers were built into the TCRbeta library. TCRdb re-called the PCR reads with MiXCR, one entry per CDR3 protein. The data contain about 500,000 distinct CDR3 sequences, 9.5% to 12% of them seen just once; the ten biggest clones take up roughly 15%. The V gene lost 0 bases and the J gene lost 1 base, with 10 bases spanning the gap. Germline V gives CDR1 SGHVS, CDR2 FQNEAQ. This CDR3 contains 15 residues. The sequenced sample was PBMCs, mostly from graft donor cells, obtained 180 days after TCRalphabeta/CD19-depleted stem cell transplant. The clonotype was recovered from a female patient aged 2-9 years who had a stem cell transplant for aplastic anemia, so the T cells may come from the graft donor. The V gene is TRBV7-8, the J gene TRBJ2-7, with D uncertain. The CDR3 nucleotides read TGTGCCAGCAGCTTAGCGACGGCCAGTTCCTACGAGCAGTACTTC. Encoded protein: CASSLATASSYEQYF.